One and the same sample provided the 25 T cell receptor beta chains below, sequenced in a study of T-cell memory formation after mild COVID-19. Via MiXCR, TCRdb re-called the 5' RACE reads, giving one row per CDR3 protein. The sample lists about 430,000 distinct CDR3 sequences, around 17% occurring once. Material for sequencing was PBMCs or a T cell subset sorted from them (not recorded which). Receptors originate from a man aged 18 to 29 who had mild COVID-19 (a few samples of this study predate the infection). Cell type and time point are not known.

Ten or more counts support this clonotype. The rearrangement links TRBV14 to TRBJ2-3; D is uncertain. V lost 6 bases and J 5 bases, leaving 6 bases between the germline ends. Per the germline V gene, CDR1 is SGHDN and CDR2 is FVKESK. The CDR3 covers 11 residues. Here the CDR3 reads CASRARDTQYF. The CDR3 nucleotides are TGTGCCAGCAGGGCGAGAGATACGCAGTATTTT.

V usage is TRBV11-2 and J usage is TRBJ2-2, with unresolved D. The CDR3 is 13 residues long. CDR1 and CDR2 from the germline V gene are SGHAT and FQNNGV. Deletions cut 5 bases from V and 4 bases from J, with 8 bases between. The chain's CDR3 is CASSPSFTGELFF. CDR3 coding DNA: TGTGCCAGCAGCCCGAGTTTCACCGGGGAGCTGTTTTTT.

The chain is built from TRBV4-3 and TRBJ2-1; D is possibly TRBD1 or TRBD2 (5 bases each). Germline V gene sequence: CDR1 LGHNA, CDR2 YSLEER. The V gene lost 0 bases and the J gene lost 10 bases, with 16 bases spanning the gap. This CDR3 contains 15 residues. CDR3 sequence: CASSQDSQGRGEQFF. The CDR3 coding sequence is TGCGCCAGCAGCCAAGATAGCCAGGGACGTGGGGAGCAGTTCTTC.

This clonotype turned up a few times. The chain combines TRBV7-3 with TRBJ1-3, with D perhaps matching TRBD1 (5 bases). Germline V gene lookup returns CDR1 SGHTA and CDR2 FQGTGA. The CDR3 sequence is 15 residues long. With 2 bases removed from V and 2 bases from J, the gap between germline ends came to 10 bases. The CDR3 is CASSLRSGPGNTIYF. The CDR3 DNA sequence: TGTGCCAGCAGCTTACGCTCGGGACCTGGAAACACCATATATTTT.

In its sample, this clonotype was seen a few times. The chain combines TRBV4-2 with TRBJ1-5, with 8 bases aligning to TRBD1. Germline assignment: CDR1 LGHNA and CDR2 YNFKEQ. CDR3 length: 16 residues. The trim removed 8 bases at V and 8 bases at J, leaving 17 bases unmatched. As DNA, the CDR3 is TGTGCCAGCGGAAAAGGACAGGGAAGGACCTTGGAGCCCCAGCATTTT. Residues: CASGKGQGRTLEPQHF.

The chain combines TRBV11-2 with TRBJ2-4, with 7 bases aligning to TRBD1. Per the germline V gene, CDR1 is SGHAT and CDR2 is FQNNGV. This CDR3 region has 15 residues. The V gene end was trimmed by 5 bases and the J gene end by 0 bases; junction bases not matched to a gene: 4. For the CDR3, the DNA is TGTGCCAGCAGCCTGGGGACAGTAGCCAAAAACATTCAGTACTTC. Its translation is CASSLGTVAKNIQYF.

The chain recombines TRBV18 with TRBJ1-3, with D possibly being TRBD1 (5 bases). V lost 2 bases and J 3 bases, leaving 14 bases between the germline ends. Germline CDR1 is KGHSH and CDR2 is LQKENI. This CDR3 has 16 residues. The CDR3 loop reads CASSPVTLQGGNTIYF. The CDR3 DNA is TGTGCCAGCTCACCAGTCACACTTCAGGGTGGAAACACCATATATTTT.

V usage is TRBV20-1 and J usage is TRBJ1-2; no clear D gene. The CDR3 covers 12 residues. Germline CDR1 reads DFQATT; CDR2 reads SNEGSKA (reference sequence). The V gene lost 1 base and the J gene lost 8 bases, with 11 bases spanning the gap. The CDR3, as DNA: TGCAGTGCTAGAGGTGGAGGTGGGGGCTACACCTTC. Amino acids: CSARGGGGGYTF.

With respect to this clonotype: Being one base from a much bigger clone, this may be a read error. CDR3 loop: CSVDRTSGYNEKFF. The CDR3 DNA reads TGCAGCGTTGACAGGACTAGCGGGTACAATGAGAAGTTCTTC. The chain has TRBV29-1 and TRBJ2-1, with 11 bases matching TRBD2. CDR1 is SQVTM, CDR2 ANQGSEA, per germline. CDR3 length equals 14 residues.

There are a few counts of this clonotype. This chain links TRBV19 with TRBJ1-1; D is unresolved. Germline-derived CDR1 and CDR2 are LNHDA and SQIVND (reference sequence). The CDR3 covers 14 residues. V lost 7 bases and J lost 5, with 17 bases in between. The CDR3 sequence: CASTTNLGMTEAFF. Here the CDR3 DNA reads TGTGCCAGTACCACTAATCTGGGGATGACTGAAGCTTTCTTT.

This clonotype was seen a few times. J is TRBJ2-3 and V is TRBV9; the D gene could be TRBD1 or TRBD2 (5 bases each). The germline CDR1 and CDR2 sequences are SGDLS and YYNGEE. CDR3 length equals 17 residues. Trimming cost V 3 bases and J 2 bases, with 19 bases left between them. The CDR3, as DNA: TGTGCCAGCAGCGCGAACCTCCGGGACGGGGTCACAGATACGCAGTATTTT. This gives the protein CASSANLRDGVTDTQYF.

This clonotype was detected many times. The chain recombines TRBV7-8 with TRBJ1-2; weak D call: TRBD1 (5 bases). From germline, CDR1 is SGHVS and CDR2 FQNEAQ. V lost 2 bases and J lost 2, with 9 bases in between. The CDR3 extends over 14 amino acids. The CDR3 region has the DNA TGTGCCAGCAGCTTACCGCCAGGGAACTATGGCTACACCTTC. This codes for CASSLPPGNYGYTF.

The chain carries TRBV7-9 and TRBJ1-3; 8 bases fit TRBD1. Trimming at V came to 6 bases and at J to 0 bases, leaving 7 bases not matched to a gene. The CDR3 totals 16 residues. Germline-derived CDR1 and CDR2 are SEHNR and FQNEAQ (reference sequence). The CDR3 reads CASSSGTGHSGNTIYF. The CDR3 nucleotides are TGTGCCAGCAGTTCCGGGACAGGCCACTCTGGAAACACCATATATTTT.

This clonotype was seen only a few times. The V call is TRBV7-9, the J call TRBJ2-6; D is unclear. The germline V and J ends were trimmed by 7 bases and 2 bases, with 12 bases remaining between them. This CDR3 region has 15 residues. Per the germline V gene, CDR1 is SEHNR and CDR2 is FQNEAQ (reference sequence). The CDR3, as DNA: TGTGCCAGCATTCCCATCAGACCTGGGGCCAACGTCCTGACTTTC. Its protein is CASIPIRPGANVLTF. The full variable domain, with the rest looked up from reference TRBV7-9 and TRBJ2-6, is DTGVSQNPRHKITKRGQNVTFRCDPISEHNRLYWYRQTLGQGPEFLTYFQNEAQLEKSRLLSDRFSAERPKGSFSTLEIQRTEQGDSAMYLCASIPIRPGANVLTFGAGSRLTVL.

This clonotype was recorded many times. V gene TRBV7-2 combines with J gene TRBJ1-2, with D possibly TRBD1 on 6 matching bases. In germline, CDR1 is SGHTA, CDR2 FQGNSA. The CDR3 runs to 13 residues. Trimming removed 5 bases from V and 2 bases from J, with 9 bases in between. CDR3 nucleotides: TGTGCCAGCAGCCCGGGACAAAACTATGGCTACACCTTC. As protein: CASSPGQNYGYTF.

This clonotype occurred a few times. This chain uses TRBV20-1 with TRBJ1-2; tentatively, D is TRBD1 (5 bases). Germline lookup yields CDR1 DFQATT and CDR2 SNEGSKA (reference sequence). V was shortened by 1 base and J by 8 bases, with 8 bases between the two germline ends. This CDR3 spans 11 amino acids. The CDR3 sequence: CSARAGAGYTF. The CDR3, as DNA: TGCAGTGCTAGAGCTGGGGCCGGCTACACCTTC.

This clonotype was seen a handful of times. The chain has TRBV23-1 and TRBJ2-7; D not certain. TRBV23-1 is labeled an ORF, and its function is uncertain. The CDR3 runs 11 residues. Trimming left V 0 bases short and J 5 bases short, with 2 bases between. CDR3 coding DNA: TGCGCCAGCAGTCAATCACACGAGCAGTACGTC. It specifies CASSQSHEQYV.

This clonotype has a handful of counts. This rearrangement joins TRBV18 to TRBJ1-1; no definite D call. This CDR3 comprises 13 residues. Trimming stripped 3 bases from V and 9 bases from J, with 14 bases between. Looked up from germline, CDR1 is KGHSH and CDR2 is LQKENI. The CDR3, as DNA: TGTGCCAGCTCACCGCCGGGAACCTTCAAAGCTTTCTTT. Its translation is CASSPPGTFKAFF.

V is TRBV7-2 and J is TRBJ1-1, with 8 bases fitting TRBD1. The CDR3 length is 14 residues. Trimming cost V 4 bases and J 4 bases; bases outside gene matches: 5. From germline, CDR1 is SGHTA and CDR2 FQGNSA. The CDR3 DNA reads TGTGCCAGCAGCTCCCGGACAGGGCGCACTGAAGCTTTCTTT. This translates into CASSSRTGRTEAFF.

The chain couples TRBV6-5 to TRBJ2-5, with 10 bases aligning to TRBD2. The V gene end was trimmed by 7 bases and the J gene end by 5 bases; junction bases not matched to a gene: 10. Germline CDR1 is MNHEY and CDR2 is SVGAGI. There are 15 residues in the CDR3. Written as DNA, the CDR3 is TGTGCCAGCACCGAGGCTAGCGGGGGCGGGGAGACCCAGTACTTC. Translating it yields CASTEASGGGETQYF.

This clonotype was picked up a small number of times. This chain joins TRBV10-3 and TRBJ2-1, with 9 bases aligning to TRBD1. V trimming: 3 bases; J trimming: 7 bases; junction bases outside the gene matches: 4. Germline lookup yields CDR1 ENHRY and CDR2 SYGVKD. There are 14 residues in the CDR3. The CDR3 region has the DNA TGTGCCATCAGTGAAGGGACAGGGTGGAATGAGCAGTTCTTC. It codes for CAISEGTGWNEQFF.

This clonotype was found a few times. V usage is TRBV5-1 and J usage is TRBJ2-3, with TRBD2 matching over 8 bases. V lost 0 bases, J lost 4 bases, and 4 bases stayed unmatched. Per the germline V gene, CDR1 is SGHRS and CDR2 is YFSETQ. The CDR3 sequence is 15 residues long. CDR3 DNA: TGCGCCAGCAGCTTGGCCGGGACTAGTCCAGATACGCAGTATTTT. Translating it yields CASSLAGTSPDTQYF.

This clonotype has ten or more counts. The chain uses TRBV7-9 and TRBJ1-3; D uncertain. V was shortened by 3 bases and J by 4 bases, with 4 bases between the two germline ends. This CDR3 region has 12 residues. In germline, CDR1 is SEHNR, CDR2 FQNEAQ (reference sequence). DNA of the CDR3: TGTGCCAGCAGCTTTGGAGGAAACACCATATATTTT. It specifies CASSFGGNTIYF.

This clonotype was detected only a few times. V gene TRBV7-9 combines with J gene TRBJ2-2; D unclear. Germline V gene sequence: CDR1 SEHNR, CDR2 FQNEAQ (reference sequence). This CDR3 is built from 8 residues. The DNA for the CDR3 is TGTGGGACCGGGGAGCTGTTTTTT. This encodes CGTGELFF.

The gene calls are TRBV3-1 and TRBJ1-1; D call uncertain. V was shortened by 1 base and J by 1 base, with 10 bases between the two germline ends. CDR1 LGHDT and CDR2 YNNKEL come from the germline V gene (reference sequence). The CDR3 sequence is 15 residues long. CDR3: CASSQGGGRNTEAFF. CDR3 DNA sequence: TGTGCCAGCAGCCAAGGAGGCGGGAGGAACACTGAAGCTTTCTTT.